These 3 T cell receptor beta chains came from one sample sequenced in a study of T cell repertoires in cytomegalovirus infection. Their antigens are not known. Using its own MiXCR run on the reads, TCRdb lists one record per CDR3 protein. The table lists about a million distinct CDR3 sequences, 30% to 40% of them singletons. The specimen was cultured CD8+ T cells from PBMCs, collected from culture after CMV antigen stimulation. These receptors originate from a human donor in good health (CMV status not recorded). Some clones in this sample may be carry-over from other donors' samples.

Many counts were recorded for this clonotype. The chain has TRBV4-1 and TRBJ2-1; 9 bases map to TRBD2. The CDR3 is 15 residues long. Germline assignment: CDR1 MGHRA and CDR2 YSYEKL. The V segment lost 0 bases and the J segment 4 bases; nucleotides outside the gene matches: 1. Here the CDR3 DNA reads TGCGCCAGCAGCCAAGAAAGCGGGGGGTACAATGAGCAGTTCTTC. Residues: CASSQESGGYNEQFF.

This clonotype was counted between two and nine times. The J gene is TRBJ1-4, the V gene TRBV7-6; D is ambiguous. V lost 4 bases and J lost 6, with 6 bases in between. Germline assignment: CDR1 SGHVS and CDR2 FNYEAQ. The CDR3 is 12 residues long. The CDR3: CASSSPDEKLFF. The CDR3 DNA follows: TGTGCCAGCAGCTCCCCGGATGAAAAACTGTTTTTT.

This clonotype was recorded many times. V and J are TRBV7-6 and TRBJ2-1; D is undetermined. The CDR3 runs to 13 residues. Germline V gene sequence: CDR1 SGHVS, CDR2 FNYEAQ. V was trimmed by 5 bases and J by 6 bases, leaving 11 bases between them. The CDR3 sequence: CASSRLELNEQFF. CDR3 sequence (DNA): TGTGCCAGCAGCCGCCTCGAGCTCAATGAGCAGTTCTTC.